These 19 T cell receptor beta chains were all obtained from the same sample, sequenced in a study of cytomegalovirus exposure and HLA in healthy donors (dated by TCRdb to about 2017). The library was obtained by the immunoSEQ multiplex PCR assay. In TCRdb, the immuneACCESS table is reduced to in-frame sequences with V and J assigned. These tables do not hold every clone; where another copy was compared, an unresolved V gene accounts for under half, and the others remain unexplained. For this sample there are 60,000 to 80,000 clones; 70% to 90% appear just once. About 3% of the sample belongs to the ten largest clones. Sequenced material: PBMCs. The receptor source for this set is a man aged 30-40 years in good health and CMV-seronegative.

V usage is TRBV5-8 and J usage is TRBJ1-1; a weak D match, TRBD1 (6 bases). V lost 0 bases and J lost 0, with 9 bases in between. The germline V gene has CDR1 SGHTS and CDR2 YDEGEE. CDR3 size: 15 residues. The DNA of the CDR3 is TGTGCCAGCAGCTTGGATAGGGGGATGAACACTGAAGCTTTCTTT. This encodes CASSLDRGMNTEAFF.

The rearrangement joins TRBV25-1 to TRBJ1-1, with TRBD1 matching 7 bases. The CDR3 runs to 14 residues. Germline lookup yields CDR1 MGHDK and CDR2 SYGVNS. The ends lost 7 bases at V and 7 bases at J; junction bases unmatched: 12. The CDR3 loop reads CASTGQVGGYEAFF. CDR3 nucleotides: TGTGCCAGCACCGGACAGGTCGGGGGCTATGAAGCTTTCTTT. The full variable domain, completed using reference TRBV25-1 and TRBJ1-1, is EADIYQTPRYLVIGTGKKITLECSQTMGHDKMYWYQQDPGMELHLIHYSYGVNSTEKGDLSSESTVSRIRTEHFPLTLESARPSHTSQYLCASTGQVGGYEAFFGQGTRLTVV.

CDR3: CASRFGGANEQFF. In DNA, the CDR3 is TGTGCCAGCAGGTTCGGGGGGGCAAATGAGCAGTTCTTC. The rearrangement joins TRBV7-2 to TRBJ2-1; TRBD2 matches 8 bases. The CDR3 is 13 residues long. Trimming at V came to 6 bases and at J to 7 bases, leaving 5 bases not matched to a gene. The germline CDR1 and CDR2 sequences are SGHTA and FQGNSA. Looking up the rest from reference TRBV7-2 and TRBJ2-1 gives the full variable domain: GAGVSQSPSNKVTEKGKDVELRCDPISGHTALYWYRQSLGQGLEFLIYFQGNSAPDKSGLPSDRFSAERTGGSVSTLTIQRTQQEDSAVYLCASRFGGANEQFFGPGTRLTVL.

The chain carries TRBV5-1 and TRBJ2-2; 7 nucleotides align to TRBD1. V gave up 2 bases and J gave up 4 bases; unmatched junction bases: 8. CDR3 length: 16 residues. CDR1 is SGHRS, CDR2 YFSETQ, per germline. The CDR3 coding sequence is TGCGCCAGCAGCTTTTCCGAGACAGGGCCCACCGGGGAGCTGTTTTTT. Translated, it gives CASSFSETGPTGELFF.

The chain uses TRBV12-5 and TRBJ1-1; D uncertain. The germline CDR1 and CDR2 sequences are LGHNT and FRNRAP. Trimming stripped 2 bases from V and 1 base from J, with 14 bases between. The CDR3 is made up of 16 amino acids. The CDR3 reads CASGLSWTDSNTEAFF. The CDR3 DNA sequence: TGTGCTAGTGGTTTGTCATGGACTGACTCGAACACTGAAGCTTTCTTT. The variable domain in full, with the rest retrieved from reference TRBV12-5 and TRBJ1-1, is DARVTQTPRHKVTEMGQEVTMRCQPILGHNTVFWYRQTMMQGLELLAYFRNRAPLDDSGMPKDRFSAEMPDATLATLKIQPSEPRDSAVYFCASGLSWTDSNTEAFFGQGTRLTVV.

The chain recombines TRBV2 with TRBJ2-3, with D uncertain. This CDR3 has 14 amino acids. Germline V gene lookup returns CDR1 SNHLY and CDR2 FYNNEI. V was pared by 6 bases and J by 0 bases, with 10 bases between. CDR3 nucleotides: TGTGCCAGCAGGGAACGCACTAGCACAGATACGCAGTATTTT. This encodes CASRERTSTDTQYF.

V is TRBV7-9 and J is TRBJ1-5, with 10 bases lining up with TRBD1. Germline lookup yields CDR1 SEHNR and CDR2 FQNEAQ (reference sequence). CDR3 length equals 12 residues. V gave up 8 bases and J gave up 7 bases; unmatched junction bases: 2. The CDR3 region is CASSTGGQPQHF. For the CDR3, the DNA is TGTGCCAGCTCGACAGGGGGCCAGCCCCAGCATTTT.

V and J are TRBV9 and TRBJ2-1; D is unresolved. V dropped 4 bases and J dropped 6 bases, with 14 bases sitting between them. Germline V CDR1 and CDR2: SGDLS, YYNGEE. The CDR3 spans 14 residues. CDR3 coding DNA: TGTGCCAGCAGCACCGGCGGTAACCCCAATGAGCAGTTCTTC. The encoded protein is CASSTGGNPNEQFF. Supplemented by reference TRBV9 and TRBJ2-1, the full variable domain reads DSGVTQTPKHLITATGQRVTLRCSPRSGDLSVYWYQQSLDQGLQFLIQYYNGEERAKGNILERFSAQQFPDLHSELNLSSLELGDSALYFCASSTGGNPNEQFFGPGTRLTVL.

This clone was recorded only once. V and J are TRBV5-1 and TRBJ1-5, with D perhaps TRBD1 (5 bases). Trimming shortened V by 0 bases and J by 5 bases, and 6 bases separated the two germline ends. CDR3 length equals 13 residues. The germline gives CDR1 SGHRS, CDR2 YFSETQ. As DNA, the CDR3 is TGCGCCAGCAGCTTGGTAGGGGATCAGCCCCAGCATTTT. This sequence encodes CASSLVGDQPQHF.

This clone was found once. The chain links TRBV21-1 to TRBJ2-7; the D segment call TRBD1 is taken from the table without a DNA check. TRBV21-1 is labeled a pseudogene. CDR3 length: 16 amino acids. CDR3 loop: CASSKPRDRVPEEQYF. CDR3 coding DNA: TGTGCCAGCAGCAAACCCCGGGACAGGGTGCCGGAGGAGCAGTACTTC.

The chain links TRBV18 to TRBJ1-1; D is possibly TRBD1 (6 bases). V gave up 2 bases and J gave up 5 bases, with 9 bases separating them. The CDR3 has 13 residues. The germline CDR1 and CDR2 sequences are KGHSH and LQKENI. The CDR3 bases are TGTGCCAGCTCACCAGCAGGGGAAACTGAAGCTTTCTTT. Translated: CASSPAGETEAFF. The full variable domain, rest sourced from reference TRBV18 and TRBJ1-1, is NAGVMQNPRHLVRRRGQEARLRCSPMKGHSHVYWYRQLPEEGLKFMVYLQKENIIDESGMPKERFSAEFPKEGPSILRIQQVVRGDSAAYFCASSPAGETEAFFGQGTRLTVV.

The V gene is TRBV27, the J gene TRBJ2-5; TRBD2 matches 7 bases. Germline V gene lookup returns CDR1 MNHEY and CDR2 SMNVEV (reference sequence). J was trimmed by 1 base and V by 6 bases; bases with no gene match: 11. The CDR3 runs to 16 residues. CDR3 sequence (DNA): TGTGCCAGCAGCTCCATAGCGGGTTCCACCCAAGAGACCCAGTACTTC. Protein: CASSSIAGSTQETQYF.

The chain links TRBV14 to TRBJ2-3; 7 nucleotides match TRBD2. Germline values: CDR1 SGHDN, CDR2 FVKESK. With V trimmed by 1 base and J by 5 bases, 6 bases remained unmatched. CDR3 length: 15 residues. The CDR3 region is CASSQVGGPEDTQYF. DNA for the CDR3: TGTGCCAGCAGCCAAGTGGGAGGGCCGGAAGATACGCAGTATTTT.

This chain links TRBV28 with TRBJ2-5; D not resolved. The CDR3 covers 11 residues. Germline V gene data show CDR1 as MDHEN and CDR2 as SYDVKM. Trimming removed 5 bases at V and 5 bases at J, with 6 bases between. CDR3 in amino acids: CASSSRETQYF. For the CDR3, the DNA is TGTGCCAGCAGTAGCCGGGAGACCCAGTACTTC.

This chain's CDR3 is CASSISGGAQTQYF. The CDR3 coding sequence is TGTGCCAGTAGTATAAGCGGGGGGGCGCAGACCCAGTACTTC. The V and J genes are TRBV19 and TRBJ2-5; 10 bases match TRBD2. The length of the CDR3 is 14 residues. The V gene end was trimmed by 2 bases and the J gene end by 6 bases; junction bases not matched to a gene: 3. Germline CDR1 is LNHDA and CDR2 is SQIVND (reference sequence).

The J gene is TRBJ2-1, the V gene TRBV29-1; no clear D gene. V lost 5 bases and J lost 0, with 11 bases in between. This CDR3 spans 14 amino acids. The germline gives CDR1 SQVTM, CDR2 ANQGSEA. CDR3 sequence: CSVSGSSSYNEQFF. The DNA of the CDR3 is TGCAGCGTTTCAGGATCGAGCTCCTACAATGAGCAGTTCTTC.

This clone was counted once. The CDR3 nucleotides read TGTGCCAGCAGTTTTGTTACAGGGGGCTCGTGGGGCTACACCTTC. This codes for CASSFVTGGSWGYTF. The J gene is TRBJ1-2, the V gene TRBV27; 9 bases line up with TRBD1. This CDR3 comprises 15 residues. The V gene's germline CDR1 is MNHEY and CDR2 SMNVEV (reference sequence). J lost 8 bases, V lost 3 bases, and 10 bases had no gene match.

The J gene is TRBJ2-5, the V gene TRBV5-6; 7 bases align to TRBD2. The germline CDR1 and CDR2 sequences are SGHDT and YYEEEE. After removal of 5 bases from V and 5 bases from J, the junction contained 6 bases not matched to a gene. This CDR3 has 13 residues. For the CDR3, the DNA is TGTGCCAGCAGTCCGACTAGCAGCGAGACCCAGTACTTC. Its translation: CASSPTSSETQYF.

The chain uses TRBV18 and TRBJ1-1, with D uncertain. Germline CDR1 KGHSH, CDR2 LQKENI. With 3 bases removed from V and 5 bases from J, the gap between germline ends came to 10 bases. The CDR3 sequence is 13 residues long. Here the CDR3 DNA reads TGTGCCAGCTCACCGGCCGGAGGTACTGAAGCTTTCTTT. This encodes CASSPAGGTEAFF.